The present entry profiles one TCR beta chain with its context. Antigen specificity is unknown. These data are taken from a study of post-analysis software for immune sequencing data. Overall study results and limits: Strong co-clustering by F measure was evident for samples that had been prepared in the same batch. Compared against controls, patients with multiple sclerosis displayed significantly lower normalized Chao1 diversity. Controls had lower frequencies than patients of about 5 TRBV segments, which included TRBV5-6, TRBV5-1 and TRBV20-1.

The CDR3 is 19 amino acids. J gave up 0 bases and V 3 bases, and 8 bases lay outside the gene matches. Germline V CDR1 and CDR2: ENHRY, SYGVKD. Unique molecular identifiers were carried by the TCR beta cDNA libraries. Each CDR3 protein is one row after TCRdb ran MiXCR on the PCR reads. Counted here are 350,000 to 500,000 distinct CDR3 sequences, about 39% occurring once; the ten biggest clones make up 6.5% to 8%. The receptor's source is a girl aged 2 to 10 with multiple sclerosis. This chain uses TRBV10-3 with TRBJ2-6, with 10 bases matching TRBD1. The sample was blood. The CDR3 sequence: CAISDMWGQGSSGANVLTF. In nucleotides, the CDR3 is TGTGCCATCAGTGATATGTGGGGACAGGGGTCCTCTGGGGCCAACGTCCTGACTTTC.